This T cell receptor beta chain was documented in a study of radiation and T cells in renal cell carcinoma. The time point: blood 4 weeks post-SBRT, at nephrectomy. The treatment: 15 Gy SBRT to primary tumor, nephrectomy 4 weeks later. This renal cell carcinoma was of the clear cell type. Overall study results and limits: Baseline intratumoral clonotype presence is unknown without pretreatment biopsies.

Sequenced by immunoSEQ multiplex PCR; TCRdb stores in-frame clones only, minus some. The table lists some 46,000 clones, 82% of them singletons. V gave up 0 bases and J gave up 7 bases; unmatched junction bases: 6. The CDR3 consists of 17 residues. Germline lookup yields CDR1 LGHNA and CDR2 YNFKEQ. The count of this clone is one. The antigen is unknown. The material was blood, obtained from a patient whose treatment included radiotherapy and nephrectomy. The receptor comes from an older woman with renal cell carcinoma. The chain carries TRBV4-2 and TRBJ1-6; 10 bases line up with TRBD1. The CDR3, as DNA: TGTGCCAGCAGCCAAGATGGTGTGGGACAGGGGAATTCACCCCTCCACTTT. Protein: CASSQDGVGQGNSPLHF.